This T cell receptor (beta chain) originates from a study of T-cell memory formation after mild COVID-19. Whole-study results and caveats: Mostly located in CM and EM were contracting CD4+ clones, with contracting CD8+ clones located in EMRA. Still unconfirmed is whether the second-wave clones peaking on day 37 recognized SARS-CoV-2. The appearance of some responding clones in pre-infection memory suggested that cross-reactive memory joined.

This clonotype showed up just a few times. What it recognizes is unknown. This CDR3 spans 14 amino acids. Trimming left V 5 bases short and J 8 bases short, with 16 bases between. After 5'RACE with constant-segment primers, TCR alpha and TCR beta cDNA libraries carrying sample barcodes and UMIs were obtained. MiXCR, run by TCRdb on the 5' RACE reads, gives a single entry per CDR3 protein. The data show 110,000 to 150,000 distinct CDR3 sequences, around 15% seen once. This chain connects TRBV12-3 or TRBV12-4 to TRBJ2-1; D gene unclear. Sequencing input: PBMCs or a T cell subset sorted from them (not recorded which). The source is an adult woman who had mild COVID-19 (a few samples of this study predate the infection). Cell type and time point are not known. DNA of the CDR3: TGTGCCAGCAGTCCGGGCCTATGGGTGGATGAGCAGTTCTTC. Amino acids: CASSPGLWVDEQFF.